The 28 T cell receptor beta chains listed next were all sequenced from one sample in a study of beta chain features in type 1 diabetes. Every bit of the isolated RNA underwent reverse transcription, so sequencing read expressed TCRB transcripts. TCRdb keeps only in-frame clones here, not all; method: immunoSEQ multiplex PCR. The sample shows 430,000 or so clones, about an eighth of them seen only once. Source material: naive CD4+ T cells from blood. The receptors here all came from a young woman in good health.

The chain combines TRBV4-3 with TRBJ2-3; D not certain. Germline V CDR1 and CDR2: LGHNA, YSLEER. Trimming cost V 3 bases and J 1 base, with 17 bases left between them. The CDR3 contains 17 residues. Here the CDR3 DNA reads TGCGCCAGCAGCCACGGTTCTGATCCCTTGGGCACAGATACGCAGTATTTT. Protein: CASSHGSDPLGTDTQYF.

The V and J genes are TRBV7-2 and TRBJ1-5, with 7 bases fitting TRBD1. This CDR3 spans 15 amino acids. CDR1 and CDR2 (germline): SGHTA, FQGNSA. V was clipped by 1 base and J by 3 bases; unmatched bases: 3. The DNA for the CDR3 is TGTGCCAGCAGCTTAGTTGGACAGGTCAATCAGCCCCAGCATTTT. Translating it yields CASSLVGQVNQPQHF. The variable domain in full, completed from reference TRBV7-2 and TRBJ1-5, reads GAGVSQSPSNKVTEKGKDVELRCDPISGHTALYWYRQSLGQGLEFLIYFQGNSAPDKSGLPSDRFSAERTGGSVSTLTIQRTQQEDSAVYLCASSLVGQVNQPQHFGDGTRLSIL.

This sequence joins TRBV2 and TRBJ2-2; D is undetermined. Germline CDR1 SNHLY, CDR2 FYNNEI. The CDR3 spans 10 residues. Trimming took 6 bases from V and 9 from J, leaving 5 bases between them. CDR3 in amino acids: CASRFRELFF. CDR3 nucleotide sequence: TGTGCCAGCAGGTTCCGGGAGCTGTTTTTT.

This clone has more than one count but fewer than ten. This sequence joins TRBV5-4 and TRBJ2-5; no clear D. Germline CDR1 reads SGHNT; CDR2 reads YYREEE (reference sequence). The CDR3 has 13 amino acids. The ends were cut back, 4 bases at V and 5 bases at J, with 12 bases in the middle. CDR3 in amino acids: CASSPRPSETQYF. CDR3 DNA sequence: TGTGCCAGCAGCCCCCGACCTAGTGAGACCCAGTACTTC.

This clone occurred a few times. The rearrangement links TRBV7-2 to TRBJ2-3; D is ambiguous. This CDR3 contains 13 residues. The germline CDR1 and CDR2 sequences are SGHTA and FQGNSA. Between the trimmed V and J ends, which lost 5 bases and 5 bases, there was a span of 11 bases. CDR3 nucleotides: TGTGCCAGCAGCCTTGATCGGGTAGATACGCAGTATTTT. This gives the protein CASSLDRVDTQYF.

This clone was observed many times. Other DNA sequences within the sample encode an identical CDR3. The chain has TRBV7-2 and TRBJ2-7; no clear D. Between the trimmed V and J ends, which lost 3 bases and 3 bases, there was a span of 6 bases. Germline V gives CDR1 SGHTA, CDR2 FQGNSA. This CDR3 spans 12 amino acids. This CDR3 is CASSLTGYEQYF. CDR3 coding DNA: TGTGCCAGCAGCTTGACTGGCTACGAGCAGTACTTC.

There are a few counts of this clone. The chain employs TRBV7-2 and TRBJ1-6, with 7 bases matching TRBD1. The germline V gene has CDR1 SGHTA and CDR2 FQGNSA. V gave up 5 bases and J gave up 2 bases; unmatched junction bases: 9. The CDR3 totals 17 residues. The CDR3 spells CASSLQGNRAYNSPLHF. The CDR3 region has the DNA TGTGCCAGCAGCCTACAGGGGAACAGGGCCTATAATTCACCCCTCCACTTT.

This clone was counted a few times. The chain recombines TRBV7-8 with TRBJ2-5; tentative D call: TRBD2 (6 bases). Trimming shortened V by 5 bases and J by 9 bases, and 31 bases separated the two germline ends. The germline V gene has CDR1 SGHVS and CDR2 FQNEAQ. This CDR3 has 18 residues. The CDR3 region has the DNA TGTGCCAGCAGCCCAGGGAGTTTTTTAGCGGAGCACCTCGGGCCCCAGTACTTC. Encoded protein: CASSPGSFLAEHLGPQYF.

This rearrangement joins TRBV29-1 to TRBJ1-2; the D is unclear. In germline, CDR1 is SQVTM, CDR2 ANQGSEA. V was shortened by 6 bases and J by 4 bases, with 12 bases between the two germline ends. This CDR3 has 12 amino acids. The CDR3 DNA is TGCAGCGTCCTAACAGTTGTCTATGGCTACACCTTC. This codes for CSVLTVVYGYTF.

This clone was seen a handful of times. For the CDR3, the DNA is TGCGCCAGCAGCTTGTGGGTAGCGAGCAATGAGCAGTTCTTC. This gives the protein CASSLWVASNEQFF. The chain joins TRBV5-1 to TRBJ2-1; the D gene is possibly TRBD2 (5 bases). The CDR3 has 14 amino acids. V was trimmed by 1 base and J by 6 bases, leaving 11 bases between them. CDR1 and CDR2 (germline): SGHRS, YFSETQ.

This clone has a handful of counts. The chain is built from TRBV9 and TRBJ2-1; possibly TRBD1 for D (6 bases). Germline V gene data show CDR1 as SGDLS and CDR2 as YYNGEE. CDR3 size: 16 residues. Trimming removed 0 bases at V and 6 bases at J, with 16 bases between. The CDR3 loop reads CASSVVSRTAINEQFF. For the CDR3, the DNA is TGTGCCAGCAGCGTAGTATCCCGGACAGCCATCAATGAGCAGTTCTTC.

This clone was seen only a few times. The gene calls are TRBV5-1 and TRBJ2-1, with D unresolved. V lost 0 bases and J lost 7, with 14 bases in between. This CDR3 is built from 15 residues. Germline-derived CDR1 and CDR2 are SGHRS and YFSETQ. The chain's CDR3 is CASSLESGPWNEQFF. CDR3 nucleotides: TGCGCCAGCAGCTTGGAGTCTGGCCCTTGGAATGAGCAGTTCTTC.

A few counts support this clone. This CDR3 is CAISEPGGGYTF. The CDR3 coding sequence is TGTGCCATCAGTGAGCCCGGGGGAGGCTACACCTTC. The chain joins TRBV10-3 to TRBJ1-2, with D tentatively TRBD1 (5 bases). The CDR3 has 12 amino acids. The ends were cut back, 2 bases at V and 8 bases at J, with 9 bases in the middle. Germline loops: CDR1 ENHRY, CDR2 SYGVKD.

This clone was observed a handful of times. The chain recombines TRBV30 with TRBJ2-6, with 7 bases that match TRBD1. With 8 bases clipped from V and 2 bases from J, the junction kept 9 bases outside the gene matches. Germline V lookup: CDR1 GTSNPN, CDR2 SVGIG (reference sequence). The CDR3 sequence is 15 residues long. CDR3 residues: CATGQEVPGANVLTF. The CDR3 DNA is TGTGCCACTGGACAGGAGGTCCCTGGGGCCAACGTCCTGACTTTC.

This clone came up a few times. The gene calls are TRBV9 and TRBJ2-7; 12 positions agree with TRBD2. Per the germline V gene, CDR1 is SGDLS and CDR2 is YYNGEE. CDR3 length: 16 amino acids. With 3 bases clipped from V and 5 bases from J, the junction kept 9 bases outside the gene matches. The CDR3 region is CASSAKLGLAGNEQYV. The CDR3 nucleotides read TGTGCCAGCAGCGCCAAATTAGGACTAGCGGGGAACGAGCAGTACGTC.

This clone has a handful of counts. This chain links TRBV7-9 with TRBJ2-4; tentatively, D is TRBD2 (6 bases). Trimming shortened V by 5 bases and J by 0 bases, and 14 bases separated the two germline ends. This CDR3 is built from 16 residues. CDR1 is SEHNR and CDR2 is FQNEAQ in the germline V gene (reference sequence). The CDR3: CASSRTGDLAKNIQYF. For the CDR3, the DNA is TGTGCCAGCAGCCGGACGGGAGACTTAGCCAAAAACATTCAGTACTTC.

This clone was detected only a few times. The chain joins TRBV29-1 to TRBJ1-1, with D possibly being TRBD1 (5 bases). The V gene's germline CDR1 is SQVTM and CDR2 ANQGSEA. Trimming removed 5 bases from V and 3 bases from J, with 16 bases in between. The CDR3 is made up of 14 amino acids. DNA of the CDR3: TGCAGCGTTTTAAAAACCACGGGGGACACTGAAGCTTTCTTT. It encodes CSVLKTTGDTEAFF.

V usage is TRBV2 and J usage is TRBJ2-7; TRBD2 is a possible D gene (5 bases). The V end was cut by 2 bases, the J end by 2 bases, with 16 bases between. The CDR3 runs to 16 residues. Germline V lookup: CDR1 SNHLY, CDR2 FYNNEI. CDR3 protein: CASSERARVPPYEQYF. The CDR3 nucleotides read TGTGCCAGCAGTGAAAGGGCGCGGGTGCCCCCCTACGAGCAGTACTTC.

This clone was seen only a few times. The rearrangement joins TRBV7-9 to TRBJ1-1; perhaps TRBD1 as D (5 bases). V was clipped by 0 bases and J by 7 bases, with 9 bases between them. CDR1 and CDR2 (germline): SEHNR, FQNEAQ (reference sequence). This CDR3 has 13 residues. The CDR3 sequence: CASSLALGGEAFF. The CDR3 DNA follows: TGTGCCAGCAGCTTAGCCTTGGGGGGTGAAGCTTTCTTT.

This clone has only a few counts. Other DNA sequences in the sample encode the same CDR3. The chain joins TRBV9 to TRBJ2-2; D perhaps matches TRBD2 (5 bases). The CDR3 sequence is 13 residues long. The V and J ends lost 0 bases and 5 bases respectively, with 5 bases between them. In germline, CDR1 is SGDLS, CDR2 YYNGEE. The CDR3 here is CASSVGGTGELFF. The CDR3 DNA follows: TGTGCCAGCAGCGTAGGAGGGACCGGGGAGCTGTTTTTT.

The rearrangement links TRBV19 to TRBJ2-5; D is ambiguous. Per germline, CDR1 LNHDA and CDR2 SQIVND (reference sequence). CDR3 length: 11 residues. V was clipped by 6 bases and J by 5 bases, with 7 bases between them. This CDR3 reads CASRSWETQYF. The CDR3 nucleotides are TGTGCCAGTAGATCCTGGGAGACCCAGTACTTC.

This clone has a handful of counts. The chain joins TRBV15 to TRBJ2-1; D remains ambiguous. CDR1 LNHNV and CDR2 YYDKDF come from the germline V gene (reference sequence). V shed 0 bases and J shed 6 bases, with 12 bases lying between them. CDR3 length: 15 residues. The DNA for the CDR3 is TGTGCCACCAGCAGAGATCCTGGTCCGCTCAATGAGCAGTTCTTC. Residues: CATSRDPGPLNEQFF.

This clone showed up just a few times. This chain links TRBV7-3 with TRBJ2-5, with D possibly being TRBD1 (6 bases). CDR1 is SGHTA and CDR2 is FQGTGA in the germline V gene. The CDR3 sequence is 13 residues long. V lost 5 bases to trimming and J lost 5 bases, with 12 bases between them. The CDR3 nucleotides read TGTGCCAGCAGCCGTGGGACAAGGGAGACCCAGTACTTC. Its protein product is CASSRGTRETQYF. The full variable domain, its missing parts supplied by reference TRBV7-3 and TRBJ2-5, is GAGVSQTPSNKVTEKGKYVELRCDPISGHTALYWYRQSLGQGPEFLIYFQGTGAADDSGLPNDRFFAVRPEGSVSTLKIQRTERGDSAVYLCASSRGTRETQYFGPGTRLLVL.

This clone was seen more than once but under ten times. The chain links TRBV28 to TRBJ1-5; no reliable D call. This CDR3 has 11 amino acids. Germline values: CDR1 MDHEN, CDR2 SYDVKM. V gave up 3 bases and J gave up 6 bases, with 3 bases separating them. CDR3 DNA: TGTGCCAGCAGTTTTGGTCAGCCCCAGCATTTT. Translated: CASSFGQPQHF.

The V call is TRBV30, the J call TRBJ2-7; D uncertain. The germline CDR1 and CDR2 sequences are GTSNPN and SVGIG (reference sequence). V was clipped by 0 bases and J by 3 bases, with 15 bases between them. The CDR3 runs 15 residues. CDR3 bases: TGTGCCTGGAGTGTAACTTTCTCGCGGAGCTACGAGCAGTACTTC. Amino acid sequence: CAWSVTFSRSYEQYF. The full variable domain, rest sourced from reference TRBV30 and TRBJ2-7, is SQTIHQWPATLVQPVGSPLSLECTVEGTSNPNLYWYRQAAGRGLQLLFYSVGIGQISSEVPQNLSASRPQDRQFILSSKKLLLSDSGFYLCAWSVTFSRSYEQYFGPGTRLTVT.

This clone was counted a few times. This CDR3 is CASSLWTGLTGELFF. In DNA form, the CDR3 reads TGTGCCAGCAGCCTTTGGACAGGGTTGACCGGGGAGCTGTTTTTT. The chain couples TRBV14 to TRBJ2-2; TRBD1 agrees at 8 bases. CDR3 size: 15 residues. Germline trimming cut 4 bases from V and 5 bases from J; bases unmatched to any gene: 6. Germline V lookup: CDR1 SGHDN, CDR2 FVKESK.

The V and J genes are TRBV6-5 and TRBJ1-2, with 9 bases lining up with TRBD1. V lost 6 bases to trimming and J lost 4 bases; unmatched junction nucleotides: 9. The CDR3 runs to 15 residues. Germline lookup yields CDR1 MNHEY and CDR2 SVGAGI. CDR3 DNA: TGTGCCAGCAGAAGGACAGGGGAGAGCGGCTATGGCTACACCTTC. Amino acid sequence: CASRRTGESGYGYTF.

V is TRBV28 and J is TRBJ2-4; D possibly corresponds to TRBD2 (6 bases). There are 15 residues in the CDR3. V lost 6 bases, J lost 7 bases, and 19 bases lay in between. Germline V lookup: CDR1 MDHEN, CDR2 SYDVKM. CDR3: CASRVQEGSFNIQYF. CDR3 bases: TGTGCCAGCAGGGTACAGGAGGGATCCTTCAACATTCAGTACTTC.